These 6 T cell receptor beta chains were all obtained from the same sample, sequenced in a study of technical replicates of blood from several donors listed by TCRdb under 2017. Library prep was done by the immunoSEQ multiplex PCR assay. TCRdb limited this immuneACCESS table to in-frame rearrangements with V and J called. A share of clones is missing; checked studies link under half to unresolved V genes, and the rest is unexplained. This sample has tens of thousands of clones in its table, and 95% of those were observed once. The ten largest account for around 0.36% of the sample. The source material was T cells isolated from PBMCs. All receptors derive from a human donor in good health.

The chain has TRBV21-1 and TRBJ2-7; the listed D gene, TRBD2, was not tested against the DNA. TRBV21-1 is termed a pseudogene. The CDR3 loop spans 14 amino acids. This CDR3 is CASSLAGGTYEQYF. CDR3 bases: TGTGCCAGCAGCCTAGCGGGAGGAACCTACGAGCAGTACTTC.

This chain uses TRBV4-3 with TRBJ2-2, with 12 positions matching TRBD2. CDR1 is LGHNA, CDR2 YSLEER, per germline. V lost 3 bases and J lost 4; bases outside the gene matches: 3. This CDR3 comprises 16 residues. CDR3 DNA: TGCGCCAGCAGCCAGGGACTAGCGGGTAGCACCGGGGAGCTGTTTTTT. It is translated as CASSQGLAGSTGELFF.

The chain recombines TRBV18 with TRBJ1-5; maybe TRBD1 (5 bases). Trimming left V 5 bases short and J 1 base short, with 15 bases between. The germline gives CDR1 KGHSH, CDR2 LQKENI. The CDR3 is 16 amino acids. The CDR3 sequence: CASSFPTALSNQPQHF. The CDR3 DNA is TGTGCCAGCTCATTTCCGACAGCCCTCAGCAATCAGCCCCAGCATTTT.

On this clone itself: Other DNA sequences from this sample encode an identical CDR3 as well. The chain is built from TRBV7-6 and TRBJ2-7, with D unclear. The V and J ends lost 0 bases and 1 base respectively, with 4 bases between them. The CDR3 spans 13 residues. Germline V gene sequence: CDR1 SGHVS, CDR2 FNYEAQ. The CDR3 bases are TGTGCCAGCAGCTTAGCCAGTTCCTACGAGCAGTACTTC. Translation gives CASSLASSYEQYF.

Here the CDR3 DNA reads TGTGCCAGCAGTCGTTATGTAGGTACAGGGTCCTACGAGCAGTACTTC. Protein sequence: CASSRYVGTGSYEQYF. This chain uses TRBV27 with TRBJ2-7, with D tentatively TRBD1 (6 bases). Trimming removed 5 bases from V and 1 base from J, with 18 bases in between. The CDR3 spans 16 residues. Per the germline V gene, CDR1 is MNHEY and CDR2 is SMNVEV (reference sequence).

This chain connects TRBV30 to TRBJ2-1; D is perhaps TRBD1 (5 bases). Trimming took off 0 bases at V and 7 bases at J, with 10 bases between the two ends. The CDR3 is 13 amino acids. Germline assignment: CDR1 GTSNPN and CDR2 SVGIG (reference sequence). CDR3 residues: CAWSVYRYNEQFF. In DNA, the CDR3 is TGTGCCTGGAGTGTCTACAGGTATAATGAGCAGTTCTTC. The variable domain in full, completed from reference TRBV30 and TRBJ2-1, reads SQTIHQWPATLVQPVGSPLSLECTVEGTSNPNLYWYRQAAGRGLQLLFYSVGIGQISSEVPQNLSASRPQDRQFILSSKKLLLSDSGFYLCAWSVYRYNEQFFGPGTRLTVL.